At least ten counts were recorded for the clone carrying this T cell receptor (beta chain). CDR1 SGHTA and CDR2 FQGTGA come from the germline V gene. V dropped 2 bases and J dropped 5; count of bases not matched to a gene: 7. The CDR3 sequence is 15 residues long. These data are taken from a study of metastatic and nonmetastatic thyroid tumors. Study-level information: Repertoire comparisons spanned blood and tumor or nodule tissue from malignant and benign thyroid patients.

Every patient underwent thyroid surgery untreated. Via MiXCR, TCRdb re-called the PCR reads. Altogether about 35,000 clones are present, 29% being singletons, with the ten largest covering 7.8%. This TCR came from a female donor with papillary thyroid cancer or a benign thyroid nodule (not recorded which). Some clones in this sample may be carry-over from other donors' samples. This chain connects TRBV7-3 to TRBJ2-5, with TRBD2 matching 8 bases. Sample: blood. CDR3 residues: CASSLSGGARETQYF. The CDR3 DNA sequence: TGTGCCAGCAGCTTATCCGGGGGGGCAAGGGAGACCCAGTACTTC.